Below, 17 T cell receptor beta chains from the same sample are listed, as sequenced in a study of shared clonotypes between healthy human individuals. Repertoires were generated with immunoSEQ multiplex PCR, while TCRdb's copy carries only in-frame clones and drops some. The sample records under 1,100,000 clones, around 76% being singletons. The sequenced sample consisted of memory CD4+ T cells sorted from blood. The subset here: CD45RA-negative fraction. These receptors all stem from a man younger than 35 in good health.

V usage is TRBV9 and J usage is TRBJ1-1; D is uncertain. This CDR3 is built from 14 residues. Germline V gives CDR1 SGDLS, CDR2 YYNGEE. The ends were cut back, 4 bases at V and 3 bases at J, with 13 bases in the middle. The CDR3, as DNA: TGTGCCAGCAGCTCCCAAATAGGGTACACTGAAGCTTTCTTT. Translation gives CASSSQIGYTEAFF.

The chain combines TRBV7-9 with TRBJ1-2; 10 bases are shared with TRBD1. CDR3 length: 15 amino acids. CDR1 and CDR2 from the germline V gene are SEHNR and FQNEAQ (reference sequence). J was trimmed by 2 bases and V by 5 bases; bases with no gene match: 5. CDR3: CASSGRDRGNYGYTF. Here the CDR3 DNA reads TGTGCCAGCAGCGGACGGGACAGGGGAAACTATGGCTACACCTTC.

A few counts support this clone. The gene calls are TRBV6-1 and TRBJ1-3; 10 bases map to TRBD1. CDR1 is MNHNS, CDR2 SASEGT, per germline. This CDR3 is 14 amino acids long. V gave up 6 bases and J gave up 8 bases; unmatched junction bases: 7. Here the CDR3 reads CASSEGQGRDTIYF. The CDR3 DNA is TGTGCCAGCAGCGAGGGACAGGGGAGGGACACCATATATTTT.

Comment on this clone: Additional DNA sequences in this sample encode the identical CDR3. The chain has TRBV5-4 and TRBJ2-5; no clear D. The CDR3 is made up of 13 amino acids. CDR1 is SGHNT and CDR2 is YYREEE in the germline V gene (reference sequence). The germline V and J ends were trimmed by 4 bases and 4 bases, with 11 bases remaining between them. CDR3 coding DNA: TGTGCCAGCAGCCTCGGTAGTGGAGAGACCCAGTACTTC. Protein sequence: CASSLGSGETQYF.

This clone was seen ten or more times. The CDR3 sequence: CASSDNMNTEAFF. CDR3 in DNA: TGCGCCAGCAGTGACAACATGAACACTGAAGCTTTCTTT. This chain connects TRBV10-2 to TRBJ1-1; D unclear. CDR1 WSHSY and CDR2 SAAADI come from the germline V gene. V shed 3 bases and J shed 0 bases, with 5 bases lying between them. The CDR3 covers 13 residues.

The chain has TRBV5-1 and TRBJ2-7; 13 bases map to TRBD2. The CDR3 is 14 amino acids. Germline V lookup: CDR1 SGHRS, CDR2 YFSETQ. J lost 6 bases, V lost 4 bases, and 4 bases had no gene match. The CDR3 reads CASSTGLAGVEQYF. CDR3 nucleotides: TGCGCCAGCAGCACCGGACTAGCGGGGGTCGAGCAGTACTTC.

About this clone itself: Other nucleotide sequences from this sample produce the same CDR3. This CDR3 reads CASSRGNTEAFF. The DNA for the CDR3 is TGTGCCAGCAGTAGGGGGAACACTGAAGCTTTCTTT. V and J are TRBV6-1 and TRBJ1-1, with D perhaps matching TRBD1 (5 bases). V was clipped by 5 bases and J by 1 base, with 5 bases between them. The CDR3 consists of 12 residues. Germline loops: CDR1 MNHNS, CDR2 SASEGT.

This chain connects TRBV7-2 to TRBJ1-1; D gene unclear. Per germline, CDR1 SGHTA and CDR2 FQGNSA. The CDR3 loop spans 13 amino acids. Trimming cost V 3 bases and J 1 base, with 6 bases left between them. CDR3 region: CASSFGENTEAFF. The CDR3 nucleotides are TGTGCCAGCAGCTTCGGAGAGAACACTGAAGCTTTCTTT.

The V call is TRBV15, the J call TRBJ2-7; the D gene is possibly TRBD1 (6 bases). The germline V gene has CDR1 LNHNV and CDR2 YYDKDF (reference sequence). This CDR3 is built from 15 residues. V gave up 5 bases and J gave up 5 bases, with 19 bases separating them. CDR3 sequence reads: CATSPQGAGAHEQYF. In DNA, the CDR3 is TGTGCCACCAGCCCTCAAGGGGCAGGGGCCCACGAGCAGTACTTC.

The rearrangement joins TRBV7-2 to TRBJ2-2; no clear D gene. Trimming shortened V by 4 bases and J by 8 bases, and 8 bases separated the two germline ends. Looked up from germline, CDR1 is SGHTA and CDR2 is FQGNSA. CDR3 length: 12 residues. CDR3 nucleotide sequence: TGTGCCAGCAGCTCCGGTTTGGGGGAGCTGTTTTTT. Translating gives CASSSGLGELFF.

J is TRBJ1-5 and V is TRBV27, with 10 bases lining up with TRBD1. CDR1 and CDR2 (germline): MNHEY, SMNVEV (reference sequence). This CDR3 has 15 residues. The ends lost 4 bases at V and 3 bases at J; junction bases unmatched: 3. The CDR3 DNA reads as TGTGCCAGCAGTTCTGGGACAGGGGCCAATCAGCCCCAGCATTTT. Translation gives CASSSGTGANQPQHF.

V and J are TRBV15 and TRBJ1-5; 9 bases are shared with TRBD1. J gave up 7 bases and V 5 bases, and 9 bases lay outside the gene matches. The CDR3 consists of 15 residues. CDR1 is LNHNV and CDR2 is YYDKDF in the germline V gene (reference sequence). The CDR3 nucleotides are TGTGCCACCAGCCCGGGACAGGGATCGTACCAGCCCCAGCATTTT. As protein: CATSPGQGSYQPQHF.

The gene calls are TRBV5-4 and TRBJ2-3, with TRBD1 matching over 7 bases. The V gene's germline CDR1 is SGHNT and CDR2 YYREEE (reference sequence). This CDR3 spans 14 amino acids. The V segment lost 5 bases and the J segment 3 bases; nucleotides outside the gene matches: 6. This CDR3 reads CASSPTGVTDTQYF. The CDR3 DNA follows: TGTGCCAGCAGTCCCACAGGGGTGACAGATACGCAGTATTTT.

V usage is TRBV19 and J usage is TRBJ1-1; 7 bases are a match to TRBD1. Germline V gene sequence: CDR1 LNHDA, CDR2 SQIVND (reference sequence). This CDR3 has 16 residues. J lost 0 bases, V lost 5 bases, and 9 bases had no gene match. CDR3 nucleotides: TGTGCCAGTAGTTGGGGACAGAGATCCATGAACACTGAAGCTTTCTTT. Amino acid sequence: CASSWGQRSMNTEAFF.

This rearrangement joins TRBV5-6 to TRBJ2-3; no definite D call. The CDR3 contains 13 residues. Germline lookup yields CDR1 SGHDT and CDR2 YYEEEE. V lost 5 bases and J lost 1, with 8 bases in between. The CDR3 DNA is TGTGCCAGCAGTTGGGAAGGCACAGATACGCAGTATTTT. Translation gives CASSWEGTDTQYF.

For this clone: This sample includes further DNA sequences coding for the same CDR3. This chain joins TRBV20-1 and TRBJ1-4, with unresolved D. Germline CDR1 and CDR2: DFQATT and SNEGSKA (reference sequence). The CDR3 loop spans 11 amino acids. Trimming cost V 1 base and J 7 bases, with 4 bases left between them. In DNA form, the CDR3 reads TGCAGTGCTAGAGGGGGTGAAAAACTGTTTTTT. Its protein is CSARGGEKLFF.

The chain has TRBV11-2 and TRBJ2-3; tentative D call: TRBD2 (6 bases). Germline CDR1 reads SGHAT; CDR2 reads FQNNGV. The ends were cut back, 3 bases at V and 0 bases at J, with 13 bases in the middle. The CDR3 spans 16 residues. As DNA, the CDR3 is TGTGCCAGCAGCTTTGGTGGCGGGACGAGCACAGATACGCAGTATTTT. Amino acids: CASSFGGGTSTDTQYF.